The 26 T cell receptor beta chains given below trace back to one sample, sequenced in a study of blood T cell repertoires in COVID-19. Method: immunoSEQ multiplex PCR; TCRdb's copy keeps in-frame clones and lacks some. The data hold 140,000 or so clones, with roughly 85% observed a single time. Input material: peripheral blood. The receptors shown here come from a man between 45 and 60 years old with acute or convalescent COVID-19.

V is TRBV20-1 and J is TRBJ1-2, with D possibly being TRBD1 (6 bases). Per germline, CDR1 DFQATT and CDR2 SNEGSKA (reference sequence). The CDR3 is 11 amino acids. The CDR3 DNA reads TGCGCCGCAGGGGCAGGCTATGGCTACACCTTC. Translated, it gives CAAGAGYGYTF.

The chain is built from TRBV5-5 and TRBJ1-4, with TRBD1 matching 9 bases. Looked up from germline, CDR1 is SGHKS and CDR2 is YYEKEE (reference sequence). The trim removed 4 bases at V and 10 bases at J, leaving 11 bases unmatched. The CDR3 covers 15 residues. The CDR3 spells CASSVPVGTGRKLFF. As DNA, the CDR3 is TGTGCCAGCAGCGTTCCGGTCGGGACAGGGAGAAAACTGTTTTTT.

The V call is TRBV14, the J call TRBJ2-7; D possibly corresponds to TRBD2 (6 bases). Trimming removed 4 bases from V and 7 bases from J, with 20 bases in between. The CDR3 sequence is 15 residues long. Germline V CDR1 and CDR2: SGHDN, FVKESK. CDR3 DNA sequence: TGTGCCAGCAGCCTTAGATGGACGGGACTGGAGGAGCAGTACTTC. It codes for CASSLRWTGLEEQYF.

Remarks on this clone: Other DNA sequences within the sample encode an identical CDR3. V and J are TRBV20-1 and TRBJ2-7; maybe TRBD1 (5 bases). The CDR3 length is 11 residues. The germline V and J ends were trimmed by 5 bases and 2 bases, with 7 bases remaining between them. The germline CDR1 and CDR2 sequences are DFQATT and SNEGSKA (reference sequence). CDR3 region: CSALQAYEQYF. DNA of the CDR3: TGCAGTGCTTTACAGGCCTACGAGCAGTACTTC.

This rearrangement joins TRBV4-2 to TRBJ2-5; weak D call: TRBD2 (7 bases). This CDR3 is built from 17 residues. The V and J ends lost 1 base and 1 base respectively, with 16 bases between them. Looked up from germline, CDR1 is LGHNA and CDR2 is YNFKEQ. In DNA, the CDR3 is TGTGCCAGCAGCCAAGCGACCGCGGGGGCCCTCCAAGAGACCCAGTACTTC. Amino acid sequence: CASSQATAGALQETQYF.

This chain links TRBV6-5 with TRBJ1-4; TRBD1 matches 8 bases. From germline, CDR1 is MNHEY and CDR2 SVGAGI. The CDR3 extends over 15 amino acids. The V and J ends lost 8 bases and 2 bases, in that order; junction bases with no gene match: 7. The CDR3 DNA follows: TGTGCCAGCGGACAGGGAGGGAGGACTAATGAAAAACTGTTTTTT. Translating gives CASGQGGRTNEKLFF.

The chain uses TRBV30 and TRBJ2-3; 7 bases line up with TRBD1. Losses at the gene ends were 4 bases for V and 0 bases for J; bases not matched to a gene: 4. The CDR3 runs to 14 residues. From germline, CDR1 is GTSNPN and CDR2 SVGIG (reference sequence). CDR3 DNA sequence: TGTGCCTGGATTCCGGGACAGAGCACAGATACGCAGTATTTT. Encoded protein: CAWIPGQSTDTQYF.

CDR3 region: CASSLETGVGEAFF. The CDR3 nucleotides read TGTGCCAGCAGCTTGGAGACAGGGGTGGGTGAAGCTTTCTTT. This rearrangement joins TRBV5-4 to TRBJ1-1, with 8 bases lining up with TRBD1. V lost 0 bases, J lost 7 bases, and 5 bases stayed unmatched. The V gene's germline CDR1 is SGHNT and CDR2 YYREEE (reference sequence). The CDR3 is 14 amino acids.

V is TRBV19 and J is TRBJ2-5, with 9 bases that match TRBD1. In germline, CDR1 is LNHDA, CDR2 SQIVND (reference sequence). This CDR3 comprises 15 residues. V lost 5 bases and J lost 5; bases outside the gene matches: 9. CDR3 loop: CASSPLGQGLETQYF. The CDR3 DNA is TGTGCCAGTAGTCCCTTGGGACAGGGTTTGGAGACCCAGTACTTC.

The chain is built from TRBV10-3 and TRBJ1-5; 10 nucleotides line up with TRBD1. The length of the CDR3 is 13 residues. Germline lookup yields CDR1 ENHRY and CDR2 SYGVKD. V was pared by 6 bases and J by 6 bases, with 2 bases of the junction left unmatched. As DNA, the CDR3 is TGTGCCATCAGCCGGACAGGGGGTCAGCCCCAGCATTTT. It yields the protein CAISRTGGQPQHF.

The DNA of the CDR3 is TGTGCCAGCTCACCAGAGGATGTCACAGATACGCAGTATTTT. Translation: CASSPEDVTDTQYF. The J gene is TRBJ2-3, the V gene TRBV18; D ambiguous. Trimming took 2 bases from V and 2 from J, leaving 8 bases between them. Germline V gene data show CDR1 as KGHSH and CDR2 as LQKENI. The CDR3 extends over 14 amino acids.

V usage is TRBV6-4 and J usage is TRBJ2-3; a weak D match, TRBD1 (6 bases). CDR3 length equals 14 residues. The ends were cut back, 10 bases at V and 0 bases at J, with 14 bases in the middle. Germline CDR1 MRHNA, CDR2 SNTAGT. CDR3 coding DNA: TGTGCCACCAGGGACACCACTAGCACAGATACGCAGTATTTT. It encodes CATRDTTSTDTQYF.

This clone was observed a single time. V gene TRBV27 combines with J gene TRBJ1-5; D call uncertain. The CDR3 extends over 16 amino acids. The germline V and J ends were trimmed by 2 bases and 2 bases, with 13 bases remaining between them. The V gene's germline CDR1 is MNHEY and CDR2 SMNVEV (reference sequence). CDR3 loop: CASSLLHRQGNQPQHF. The CDR3 DNA reads TGTGCCAGCAGTTTACTTCACCGCCAGGGCAATCAGCCCCAGCATTTT.

The chain employs TRBV4-1 and TRBJ2-7; tentative D call: TRBD2 (6 bases). V was clipped by 2 bases and J by 6 bases, with 11 bases between them. CDR1 MGHRA and CDR2 YSYEKL come from the germline V gene. The CDR3 has 13 amino acids. The CDR3 loop reads CASSQTGRGEQYF. DNA for the CDR3: TGCGCCAGCAGCCAAACGGGGCGGGGCGAGCAGTACTTC.

The CDR3: CASSGTGRNTEAFF. For the CDR3, the DNA is TGTGCCAGCAGCGGGACAGGGAGGAACACTGAAGCTTTCTTT. The genes are TRBV2 and TRBJ1-1; 9 positions match TRBD1. CDR1 SNHLY and CDR2 FYNNEI come from the germline V gene. V lost 6 bases, J lost 1 base, and 3 bases stayed unmatched. This CDR3 spans 14 amino acids. Complete variable domain (other parts from reference TRBV2 and TRBJ1-1): EPEVTQTPSHQVTQMGQEVILRCVPISNHLYFYWYRQILGQKVEFLVSFYNNEISEKSEIFDDQFSVERPDGSNFTLKIRSTKLEDSAMYFCASSGTGRNTEAFFGQGTRLTVV.

This clone was found a few times. The chain carries TRBV5-1 and TRBJ2-7, with 9 bases lining up with TRBD1. The CDR3 is 14 amino acids. V lost 0 bases to trimming and J lost 3 bases; unmatched junction nucleotides: 1. The germline V gene encodes CDR1 SGHRS and CDR2 YFSETQ. The CDR3 DNA reads TGCGCCAGCAGCTTGGGACAGGGGGGCTACGAGCAGTACTTC. Translating gives CASSLGQGGYEQYF.

This clone was seen more than once but under ten times. V usage is TRBV30 and J usage is TRBJ1-2, with 11 bases matching TRBD1. Germline loops: CDR1 GTSNPN, CDR2 SVGIG (reference sequence). There are 14 residues in the CDR3. CDR3 region: CAWDRGNADYGYTF. The CDR3 coding sequence is TGTGCTTGGGACAGGGGGAACGCGGACTATGGCTACACCTTC.

The genes are TRBV19 and TRBJ1-2, with a tentative D call TRBD1 (5 bases). This CDR3 has 18 residues. Looked up from germline, CDR1 is LNHDA and CDR2 is SQIVND (reference sequence). Trimming shortened V by 7 bases and J by 4 bases, and 28 bases separated the two germline ends. The CDR3 sequence is CASTPGRLKGLLAYGYTF. The CDR3 coding sequence is TGTGCCAGTACCCCCGGCCGGTTAAAGGGGCTACTGGCCTATGGCTACACCTTC.

This clone was recorded only once. The chain carries TRBV7-8 and TRBJ1-5; D gene uncertain. Germline-derived CDR1 and CDR2 are SGHVS and FQNEAQ. Trimming stripped 0 bases from V and 3 bases from J, with 12 bases between. The CDR3 extends over 16 amino acids. The CDR3 region has the DNA TGTGCCAGCAGCTTAGCGCGAGGCGCACCCAATCAGCCCCAGCATTTT. Translation: CASSLARGAPNQPQHF.

V and J are TRBV5-4 and TRBJ1-2; D remains ambiguous. The CDR3 extends over 13 amino acids. Trimming pared 2 bases from V and 4 bases from J, leaving 9 bases between. The V gene's germline CDR1 is SGHNT and CDR2 YYREEE (reference sequence). CDR3 residues: CASSFWPSYGYTF. The CDR3 DNA is TGTGCCAGCAGCTTCTGGCCATCCTATGGCTACACCTTC.

The chain employs TRBV6-5 and TRBJ1-5; D gene unclear. This CDR3 has 15 amino acids. CDR1 is MNHEY, CDR2 SVGAGI, per germline. V lost 0 bases, J lost 2 bases, and 8 bases lay in between. CDR3 loop: CASSYSSTGNQPQHF. The CDR3 coding sequence is TGTGCCAGCAGTTACTCGAGCACAGGCAATCAGCCCCAGCATTTT.

The chain uses TRBV12-3 or TRBV12-4 and TRBJ1-1; TRBD1 might be the D (5 bases). The CDR3 runs 13 residues. V was cut by 1 base and J by 6 bases, with 9 bases left in between. CDR3 region: CASSLEGRAEAFF. The DNA of the CDR3 is TGTGCCAGCAGTTTAGAGGGGAGGGCTGAAGCTTTCTTT.

The rearrangement uses TRBV7-9 and TRBJ1-2; weak D call: TRBD1 (5 bases). V was shortened by 5 bases and J by 8 bases, with 18 bases between the two germline ends. Looked up from germline, CDR1 is SEHNR and CDR2 is FQNEAQ (reference sequence). CDR3 length: 14 residues. In nucleotides, the CDR3 is TGTGCCAGCAGCGTTGGGGCAGGGAAAGAAGGCTACACCTTC. It yields the protein CASSVGAGKEGYTF.

V is TRBV19 and J is TRBJ2-2, with 9 bases that match TRBD2. The junction had 5 bases not matched to a gene; V was cut back by 7 bases and J by 2 bases. Germline CDR1 LNHDA, CDR2 SQIVND (reference sequence). The CDR3 contains 15 residues. The CDR3 region has the DNA TGTGCCAGTACCTCTAGCGGGATCAACACCGGGGAGCTGTTTTTT. It translates to CASTSSGINTGELFF. Combining the CDR3 with reference TRBV19 and TRBJ2-2 gives the whole variable domain DGGITQSPKYLFRKEGQNVTLSCEQNLNHDAMYWYRQDPGQGLRLIYYSQIVNDFQKGDIAEGYSVSREKKESFPLTVTSAQKNPTAFYLCASTSSGINTGELFFGEGSRLTVL.

In this sample, this clone turned up once. V and J are TRBV27 and TRBJ1-4, with D possibly being TRBD1 (5 bases). V shed 5 bases and J shed 3 bases, with 10 bases lying between them. The germline V gene encodes CDR1 MNHEY and CDR2 SMNVEV (reference sequence). The CDR3 is made up of 14 amino acids. CDR3 region: CASSPDSPNEKLFF. The CDR3 nucleotides are TGTGCCAGCAGTCCCGACAGTCCTAATGAAAAACTGTTTTTT.

The chain joins TRBV30 to TRBJ1-2, with D unresolved. Germline assignment: CDR1 GTSNPN and CDR2 SVGIG (reference sequence). The V gene lost 3 bases and the J gene lost 0 bases, with 14 bases spanning the gap. This CDR3 spans 15 amino acids. The DNA of the CDR3 is TGTGCCTGGAGCAGCGGGCCATCAACTAACTATGGCTACACCTTC. Translated: CAWSSGPSTNYGYTF. The variable domain in full, with the rest retrieved from reference TRBV30 and TRBJ1-2, is SQTIHQWPATLVQPVGSPLSLECTVEGTSNPNLYWYRQAAGRGLQLLFYSVGIGQISSEVPQNLSASRPQDRQFILSSKKLLLSDSGFYLCAWSSGPSTNYGYTFGSGTRLTVV.